Detailed here is one T cell receptor beta chain. Its antigen is still unknown. The CDR3 contains 14 residues. The germline V gene encodes CDR1 SGHVS and CDR2 FQNEAQ. The V gene end was trimmed by 6 bases and the J gene end by 11 bases; junction bases not matched to a gene: 14. This record comes from a study of T cell repertoires in cytomegalovirus infection. Overall study context: It was the public TCR beta signatures that indicated both CMV infection and matching HLA type.

Via MiXCR, TCRdb re-called the reads, giving one row per CDR3 protein. The table lists 450,000 to 650,000 distinct CDR3 sequences, approximately 25% of them singletons. Notes on the study in general: Within the response measured ex vivo, HLA-C-restricted CMV-specific TCR beta clonotypes were dominant.

Source material: PBMCs. The chain joins TRBV7-8 to TRBJ1-1; 8 bases map to TRBD1. The clonotype was recovered from a human donor in good health (CMV status not recorded). Some clones in this sample may be carry-over from other donors' samples. The CDR3 here is CASRATGGASGAFF. Written as DNA, the CDR3 is TGTGCCAGCAGAGCAACAGGGGGTGCTTCTGGGGCTTTCTTT.